Below are 27 T cell receptor beta chains sequenced from a single sample in a study of graft-versus-host responses after intestinal transplantation. Their antigens are not known. TCRdb keeps only in-frame clones here, not all; method: immunoSEQ multiplex PCR. The sample contains under 45,000 clones, roughly 94% of which appear only once. The sample in question was unstimulated CD4+ T cells sorted from spleen or lymph node cells, obtained before transplant. All receptors come from a human donor who was the organ donor for an intestinal transplant.

The chain joins TRBV10-3 to TRBJ2-5; D remains unclear. Between the trimmed V and J ends, which lost 0 bases and 5 bases, there was a span of 16 bases. Per germline, CDR1 ENHRY and CDR2 SYGVKD. This CDR3 is built from 16 residues. The CDR3 sequence: CAISESILFSRETQYF. The CDR3, as DNA: TGTGCCATCAGTGAGTCGATCCTGTTCTCGCGGGAGACCCAGTACTTC.

This clone has just one count. The genes are TRBV25-1 and TRBJ1-2, with D possibly being TRBD1 (5 bases). CDR3 length: 14 amino acids. CDR1 and CDR2 (germline): MGHDK, SYGVNS. V was shortened by 6 bases and J by 3 bases, with 14 bases between the two germline ends. This CDR3 is CASRGQGLYYGYTF. As DNA, the CDR3 is TGTGCCAGCAGGGGGCAGGGATTATACTATGGCTACACCTTC.

The rearrangement uses TRBV5-4 and TRBJ1-6; no definite D call. Germline CDR1 and CDR2: SGHNT and YYREEE (reference sequence). The CDR3 sequence is 13 residues long. The ends were cut back, 0 bases at V and 7 bases at J, with 5 bases in the middle. The CDR3 nucleotides read TGTGCCAGCAGCTTGGACCTAAATTCACCCCTCCACTTT. Its translation is CASSLDLNSPLHF.

V is TRBV28 and J is TRBJ1-3; no clear D gene. Trimming pared 4 bases from V and 3 bases from J, leaving 7 bases between. The germline V gene has CDR1 MDHEN and CDR2 SYDVKM. The CDR3 has 13 residues. DNA for the CDR3: TGTGCCAGCAGTTCCCACAGTGGAAACACCATATATTTT. It codes for CASSSHSGNTIYF. Using reference TRBV28 and TRBJ1-3 for the parts outside the CDR3, the full variable domain is DVKVTQSSRYLVKRTGEKVFLECVQDMDHENMFWYRQDPGLGLRLIYFSYDVKMKEKGDIPEGYSVSREKKERFSLILESASTNQTSMYLCASSSHSGNTIYFGEGSWLTVV.

The CDR3, as DNA: TGTGCCAGCAGCTTGTTCGGGAGTCCCTATGGCTACACCTTC. It encodes CASSLFGSPYGYTF. This rearrangement joins TRBV5-6 to TRBJ1-2; no clear D. From germline, CDR1 is SGHDT and CDR2 YYEEEE. With 1 base removed from V and 4 bases from J, the gap between germline ends came to 11 bases. CDR3 length: 14 residues. The whole variable domain, remainder taken from reference TRBV5-6 and TRBJ1-2, is DAGVTQSPTHLIKTRGQQVTLRCSPKSGHDTVSWYQQALGQGPQFIFQYYEEEERQRGNFPDRFSGHQFPNYSSELNVNALLLGDSALYLCASSLFGSPYGYTFGSGTRLTVV.

With regard to this clone: Distinct nucleotide sequences in the sample also encode this CDR3. The chain links TRBV5-1 to TRBJ2-7; perhaps TRBD1 as D (6 bases). Germline CDR1 and CDR2: SGHRS and YFSETQ. Trimming took off 0 bases at V and 0 bases at J, with 13 bases between the two ends. CDR3 length equals 16 residues. This CDR3 is CASSLVPQGSSYEQYF. The CDR3 nucleotides read TGCGCCAGCAGCTTGGTTCCCCAGGGGAGCTCCTACGAGCAGTACTTC.

This chain links TRBV5-8 with TRBJ1-5, with 7 bases fitting TRBD1. Germline V gene data show CDR1 as SGHTS and CDR2 as YDEGEE. The CDR3 has 14 amino acids. The trim removed 2 bases at V and 2 bases at J, leaving 1 base unmatched. The CDR3 DNA reads as TGTGCCAGCAGCTTTACAGGGGGCAATCAGCCCCAGCATTTT. Protein sequence: CASSFTGGNQPQHF.

The V and J genes are TRBV27 and TRBJ1-2; D unresolved. Germline CDR1 and CDR2: MNHEY and SMNVEV (reference sequence). CDR3 size: 15 residues. The V and J ends lost 7 bases and 4 bases respectively, with 19 bases between them. CDR3 residues: CASILSPVGFYGYTF. Written as DNA, the CDR3 is TGTGCCAGCATCCTCAGCCCCGTAGGCTTCTATGGCTACACCTTC.

The chain recombines TRBV12-5 with TRBJ1-4; 7 bases line up with TRBD1. The V gene end was trimmed by 0 bases and the J gene end by 0 bases; junction bases not matched to a gene: 19. The germline gives CDR1 LGHNT, CDR2 FRNRAP. The CDR3 has 22 residues. Here the CDR3 reads CASGLVAPTEGAKGATNEKLFF. CDR3 nucleotide sequence: TGTGCTAGTGGTTTGGTAGCCCCGACTGAGGGGGCAAAAGGTGCAACTAATGAAAAACTGTTTTTT.

This chain joins TRBV6-5 and TRBJ2-1, with 7 bases lining up with TRBD1. Germline lookup yields CDR1 MNHEY and CDR2 SVGAGI. The CDR3 sequence is 14 residues long. V dropped 2 bases and J dropped 7; count of bases not matched to a gene: 5. The CDR3 region has the DNA TGTGCCAGCAGTTACCTGGGACAGCGGAATGAGCAGTTCTTC. Translated, it gives CASSYLGQRNEQFF.

This chain links TRBV5-6 with TRBJ2-1; D possibly matches TRBD1 or TRBD2 (5 bases each). Trimming pared 0 bases from V and 6 bases from J, leaving 16 bases between. The CDR3 extends over 16 amino acids. Looked up from germline, CDR1 is SGHDT and CDR2 is YYEEEE. CDR3 region: CASSLDVVRDLNEQFF. The CDR3 nucleotides read TGTGCCAGCAGCTTGGACGTAGTACGGGACCTCAATGAGCAGTTCTTC.

CDR3 DNA sequence: TGTGCCAGCAGCGTAGGGAAATCGTTTGGACTAGAGACCCAGTACTTC. Encoded protein: CASSVGKSFGLETQYF. The chain is built from TRBV9 and TRBJ2-5; tentatively, D is TRBD2 (5 bases). Germline-derived CDR1 and CDR2 are SGDLS and YYNGEE. This CDR3 has 16 amino acids. The V and J ends lost 0 bases and 4 bases respectively, with 16 bases between them.

This chain links TRBV15 with TRBJ1-2, with unresolved D. Trimming removed 0 bases from V and 4 bases from J, with 6 bases in between. Per the germline V gene, CDR1 is LNHNV and CDR2 is YYDKDF (reference sequence). This CDR3 contains 13 residues. The CDR3 spells CATSRDLTYGYTF. The DNA of the CDR3 is TGTGCCACCAGCAGAGACCTTACCTATGGCTACACCTTC.

CDR3 sequence reads: CASSAQGASYGYTF. The CDR3 DNA reads TGTGCCAGCAGTGCGCAGGGGGCTAGCTATGGCTACACCTTC. This chain connects TRBV25-1 to TRBJ1-2, with 8 bases that match TRBD1. V gave up 4 bases and J gave up 4 bases; unmatched junction bases: 5. CDR1 and CDR2 (germline): MGHDK, SYGVNS. The CDR3 covers 14 residues.

The rearrangement links TRBV10-3 to TRBJ2-5; D not certain. The CDR3 length is 13 residues. V lost 0 bases and J 5 bases, leaving 7 bases between the germline ends. Germline V gene lookup returns CDR1 ENHRY and CDR2 SYGVKD. The CDR3 loop is CAISESNGETQYF. In DNA form, the CDR3 reads TGTGCCATCAGTGAGTCTAACGGGGAGACCCAGTACTTC.

The chain joins TRBV4-1 to TRBJ1-3; maybe TRBD1 (5 bases). The V and J ends lost 4 bases and 4 bases respectively, with 14 bases between them. CDR3 length equals 15 residues. Germline CDR1 MGHRA, CDR2 YSYEKL. The CDR3 region has the DNA TGCGCCAGCAGCCCATTCCCTGGGGCGGGAAACACCATATATTTT. Residues: CASSPFPGAGNTIYF.

This clone has only one observation. V gene TRBV7-2 combines with J gene TRBJ2-7, with 8 positions matching TRBD2. In germline, CDR1 is SGHTA, CDR2 FQGNSA. V trimming: 5 bases; J trimming: 2 bases; junction bases outside the gene matches: 2. This CDR3 has 13 amino acids. The CDR3 DNA sequence: TGTGCCAGCAGCCGGGGGGGAGCCTACGAGCAGTACTTC. Translation gives CASSRGGAYEQYF.

This chain joins TRBV19 and TRBJ1-1; D perhaps matches TRBD1 (6 bases). The germline gives CDR1 LNHDA, CDR2 SQIVND (reference sequence). V lost 5 bases and J 2 bases, leaving 18 bases between the germline ends. This CDR3 has 16 residues. The CDR3 protein is CASSPQGKFVNTEAFF. Here the CDR3 DNA reads TGTGCCAGTAGTCCGCAGGGGAAATTTGTAAACACTGAAGCTTTCTTT.

The gene calls are TRBV7-7 and TRBJ2-5; D may be TRBD1 (6 bases). The CDR3 spans 13 residues. The ends were cut back, 4 bases at V and 5 bases at J, with 11 bases in the middle. In germline, CDR1 is SSHAT, CDR2 FNYEAQ (reference sequence). CDR3 coding DNA: TGTGCCAGCAGCTCCCGGGACAAGGAGACCCAGTACTTC. Its protein product is CASSSRDKETQYF.

Turning to this clone: The sample carries other DNA sequences with the same CDR3. The V gene is TRBV27, the J gene TRBJ2-2; no clear D. This CDR3 has 12 residues. V lost 3 bases and J lost 5, with 4 bases in between. In germline, CDR1 is MNHEY, CDR2 SMNVEV (reference sequence). In DNA, the CDR3 is TGTGCCAGCAGTTTTGTGACCGGGGAGCTGTTTTTT. It translates to CASSFVTGELFF.

This chain uses TRBV21-1 with TRBJ2-1; no check of the table's D call, TRBD1, against the DNA was made. TRBV21-1 is flagged as a pseudogene. CDR3 length: 15 residues. The CDR3 region has the DNA TGTGCCAGCAAAGGCAGGGGGCCTGGATATACTGAGCAGTTCTTC. As protein: CASKGRGPGYTEQFF.

The chain links TRBV9 to TRBJ2-3; 9 nucleotides match TRBD2. Germline-derived CDR1 and CDR2 are SGDLS and YYNGEE. The CDR3 contains 17 residues. Losses at the gene ends were 0 bases for V and 8 bases for J; bases not matched to a gene: 13. This CDR3 reads CASSVATARGGPGTQYF. CDR3 sequence (DNA): TGTGCCAGCAGCGTAGCTACGGCGCGGGGGGGCCCTGGTACGCAGTATTTT.

The V call is TRBV7-9, the J call TRBJ1-1; a weak D match, TRBD1 (5 bases). Germline CDR1 reads SEHNR; CDR2 reads FQNEAQ (reference sequence). With 5 bases removed from V and 6 bases from J, the gap between germline ends came to 13 bases. This CDR3 comprises 13 residues. Written as DNA, the CDR3 is TGTGCCAGCAGCCAGGGAGGAGGGGCTGAAGCTTTCTTT. It encodes CASSQGGGAEAFF.

This clone was detected once. The chain is built from TRBV4-3 and TRBJ1-3; unclear D gene. Trimming cost V 2 bases and J 0 bases, with 5 bases left between them. The V gene's germline CDR1 is LGHNA and CDR2 YSLEER. CDR3 length: 14 residues. CDR3 region: CASSQSDSGNTIYF. The CDR3 bases are TGCGCCAGCAGCCAAAGTGACTCTGGAAACACCATATATTTT.

The chain couples TRBV7-9 to TRBJ2-1; a weak D match, TRBD2 (5 bases). This CDR3 comprises 14 residues. Trimming stripped 5 bases from V and 6 bases from J, with 14 bases between. Germline V lookup: CDR1 SEHNR, CDR2 FQNEAQ (reference sequence). CDR3 nucleotides: TGTGCCAGCAGCGACTCGGACCGGGGCAATGAGCAGTTCTTC. This sequence encodes CASSDSDRGNEQFF.

The rearrangement links TRBV10-1 to TRBJ2-3; either TRBD1 or TRBD2 may supply D (5 bases each). Germline CDR1 and CDR2: WNHNN and SYGVQD (reference sequence). This CDR3 is built from 15 residues. V lost 5 bases and J 2 bases, leaving 14 bases between the germline ends. The CDR3 DNA sequence: TGCGCCAGCAGTTTGGGAGCAGGGCCCACAGATACGCAGTATTTT. Amino acid sequence: CASSLGAGPTDTQYF.

The chain joins TRBV6-6 to TRBJ1-2; 7 bases are shared with TRBD1. Germline lookup yields CDR1 MNHNY and CDR2 SVGAGI (reference sequence). The V segment lost 6 bases and the J segment 3 bases; nucleotides outside the gene matches: 7. This CDR3 contains 14 residues. The chain's CDR3 is CASSYQQGHYGYTF. CDR3 nucleotide sequence: TGTGCCAGCAGCTATCAACAGGGGCACTATGGCTACACCTTC.